The TCR beta chain described here comes from a study of cytomegalovirus exposure and HLA in healthy donors. A multiplex PCR was run with 60 Vbeta primers and 13 Jbeta primers. Method: immunoSEQ multiplex PCR; TCRdb's copy keeps in-frame clones and lacks some. The sample lists 95,000 to 150,000 clones, roughly 66% seen once, with about 4.4% in the top ten. Germline loops: CDR1 MRHNA, CDR2 SNTAGT. V dropped 4 bases and J dropped 5; count of bases not matched to a gene: 4. CDR3 length: 15 amino acids. The specimen sequenced was PBMCs. The TCR comes from a man aged 55-75 years in good health and CMV-seropositive. V gene TRBV6-4 combines with J gene TRBJ2-2; 10 bases line up with TRBD2. CDR3 nucleotide sequence: TGTGCCAGCAGTGTACTAGCGGGGCTTACCGGGGAGCTGTTTTTT. This encodes CASSVLAGLTGELFF.